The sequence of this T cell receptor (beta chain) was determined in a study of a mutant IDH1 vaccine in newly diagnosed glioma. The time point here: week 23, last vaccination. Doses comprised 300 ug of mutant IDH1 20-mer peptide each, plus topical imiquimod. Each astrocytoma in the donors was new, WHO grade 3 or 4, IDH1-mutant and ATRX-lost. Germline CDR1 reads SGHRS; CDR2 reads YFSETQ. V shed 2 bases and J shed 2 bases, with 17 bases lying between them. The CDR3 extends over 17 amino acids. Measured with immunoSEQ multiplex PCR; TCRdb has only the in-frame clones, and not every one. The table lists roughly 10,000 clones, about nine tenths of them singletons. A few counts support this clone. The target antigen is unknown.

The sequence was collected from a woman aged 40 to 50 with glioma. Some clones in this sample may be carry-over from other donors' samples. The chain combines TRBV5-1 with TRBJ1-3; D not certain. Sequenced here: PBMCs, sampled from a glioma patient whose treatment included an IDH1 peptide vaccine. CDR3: CASSLHRELGAGNTIYF. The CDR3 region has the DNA TGCGCCAGCAGCTTACACCGGGAACTAGGAGCTGGAAACACCATATATTTT.